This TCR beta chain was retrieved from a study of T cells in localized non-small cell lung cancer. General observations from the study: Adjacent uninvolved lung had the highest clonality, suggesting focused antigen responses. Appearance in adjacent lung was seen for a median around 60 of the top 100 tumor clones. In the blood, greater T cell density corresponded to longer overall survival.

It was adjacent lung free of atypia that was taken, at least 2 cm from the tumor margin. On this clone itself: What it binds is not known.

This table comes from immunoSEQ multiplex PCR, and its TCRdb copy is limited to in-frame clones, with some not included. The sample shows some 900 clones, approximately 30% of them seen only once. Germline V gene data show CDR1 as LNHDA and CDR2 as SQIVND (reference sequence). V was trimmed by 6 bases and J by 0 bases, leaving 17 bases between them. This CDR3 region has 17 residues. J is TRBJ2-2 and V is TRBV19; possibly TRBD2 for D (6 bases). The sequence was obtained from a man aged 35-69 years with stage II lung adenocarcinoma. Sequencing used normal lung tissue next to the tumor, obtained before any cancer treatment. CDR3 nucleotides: TGTGCCAGTAGCCTCGCCGGGAGCGTGACGAACACCGGGGAGCTGTTTTTT. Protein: CASSLAGSVTNTGELFF.